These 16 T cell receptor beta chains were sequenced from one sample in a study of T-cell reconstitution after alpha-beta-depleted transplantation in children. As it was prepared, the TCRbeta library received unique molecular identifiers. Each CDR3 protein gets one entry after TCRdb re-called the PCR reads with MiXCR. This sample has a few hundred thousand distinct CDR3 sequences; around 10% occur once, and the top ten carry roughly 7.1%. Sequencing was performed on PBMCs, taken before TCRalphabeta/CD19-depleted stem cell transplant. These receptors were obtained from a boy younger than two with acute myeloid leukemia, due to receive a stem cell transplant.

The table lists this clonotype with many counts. CDR3 DNA: TGTGCCATCAGTGATACGGCGGCTAGCGGGGATACGCAGTATTTT. Encoded protein: CAISDTAASGDTQYF. V usage is TRBV10-3 and J usage is TRBJ2-3; 8 bases are a match to TRBD2. The CDR3 has 15 residues. Per germline, CDR1 ENHRY and CDR2 SYGVKD. V lost 3 bases, J lost 6 bases, and 8 bases stayed unmatched.

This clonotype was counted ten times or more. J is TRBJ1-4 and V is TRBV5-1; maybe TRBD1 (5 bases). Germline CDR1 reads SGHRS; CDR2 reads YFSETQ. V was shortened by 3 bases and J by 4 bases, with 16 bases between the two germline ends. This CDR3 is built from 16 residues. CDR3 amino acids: CASSSMPTVLNEKLFF. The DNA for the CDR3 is TGCGCCAGCAGCTCCATGCCGACAGTCCTTAATGAAAAACTGTTTTTT.

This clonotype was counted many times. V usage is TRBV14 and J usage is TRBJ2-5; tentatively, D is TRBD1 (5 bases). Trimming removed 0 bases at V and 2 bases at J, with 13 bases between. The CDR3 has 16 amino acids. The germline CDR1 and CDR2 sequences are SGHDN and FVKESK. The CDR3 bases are TGTGCCAGCAGCCAAGAACGGCAGGGCATTCAAGAGACCCAGTACTTC. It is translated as CASSQERQGIQETQYF.

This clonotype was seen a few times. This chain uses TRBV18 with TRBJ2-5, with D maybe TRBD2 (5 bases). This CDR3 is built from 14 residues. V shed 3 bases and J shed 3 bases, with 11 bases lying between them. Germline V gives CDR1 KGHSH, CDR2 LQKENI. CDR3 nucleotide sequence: TGTGCCAGCTCACCGAGCGGTGGCAAAGAGACCCAGTACTTC. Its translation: CASSPSGGKETQYF.

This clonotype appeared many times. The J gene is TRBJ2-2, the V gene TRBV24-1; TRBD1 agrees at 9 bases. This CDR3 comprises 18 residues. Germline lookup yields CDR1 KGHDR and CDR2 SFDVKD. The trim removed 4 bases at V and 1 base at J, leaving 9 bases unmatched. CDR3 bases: TGTGCCACCAGTGACCACACAGGGGGCGCGAAGAACACCGGGGAGCTGTTTTTT. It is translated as CATSDHTGGAKNTGELFF.

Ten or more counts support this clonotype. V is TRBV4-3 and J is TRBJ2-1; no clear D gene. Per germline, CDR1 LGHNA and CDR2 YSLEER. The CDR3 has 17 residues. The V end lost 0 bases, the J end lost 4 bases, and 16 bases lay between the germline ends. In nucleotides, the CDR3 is TGCGCCAGCAGCCAAGATTTGTTCCCCCCGAGGTACAATGAGCAGTTCTTC. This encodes CASSQDLFPPRYNEQFF.

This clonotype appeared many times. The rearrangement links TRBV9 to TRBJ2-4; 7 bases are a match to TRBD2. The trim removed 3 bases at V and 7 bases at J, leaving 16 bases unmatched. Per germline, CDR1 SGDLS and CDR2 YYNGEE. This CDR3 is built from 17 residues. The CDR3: CASSGYTSAGEGNIQYF. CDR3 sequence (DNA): TGTGCCAGCAGCGGCTACACCTCGGCGGGAGAGGGGAACATTCAGTACTTC. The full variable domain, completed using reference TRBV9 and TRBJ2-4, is DSGVTQTPKHLITATGQRVTLRCSPRSGDLSVYWYQQSLDQGLQFLIQYYNGEERAKGNILERFSAQQFPDLHSELNLSSLELGDSALYFCASSGYTSAGEGNIQYFGAGTRLSVL.

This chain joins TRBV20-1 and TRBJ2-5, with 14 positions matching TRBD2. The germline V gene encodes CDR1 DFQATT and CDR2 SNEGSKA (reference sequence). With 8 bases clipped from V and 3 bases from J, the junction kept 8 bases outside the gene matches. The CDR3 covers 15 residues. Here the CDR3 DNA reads TGCAGTTTATACCCGGGACTAGCGGGGGAAGAGACCCAGTACTTC. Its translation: CSLYPGLAGEETQYF.

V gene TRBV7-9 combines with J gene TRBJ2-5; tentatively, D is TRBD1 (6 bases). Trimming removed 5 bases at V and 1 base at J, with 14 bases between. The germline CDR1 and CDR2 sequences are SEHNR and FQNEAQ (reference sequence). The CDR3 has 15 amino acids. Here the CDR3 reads CASSATGSLQETQYF. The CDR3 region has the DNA TGTGCCAGCAGCGCCACAGGGTCCCTCCAAGAGACCCAGTACTTC.

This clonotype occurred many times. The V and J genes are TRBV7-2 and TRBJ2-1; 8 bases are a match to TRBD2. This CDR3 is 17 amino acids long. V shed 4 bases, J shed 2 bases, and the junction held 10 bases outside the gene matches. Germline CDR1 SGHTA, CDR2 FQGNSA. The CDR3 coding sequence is TGTGCCAGCAGCTCTGTAGCGGGAAGTGCAGCCTACAATGAGCAGTTCTTC. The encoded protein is CASSSVAGSAAYNEQFF.

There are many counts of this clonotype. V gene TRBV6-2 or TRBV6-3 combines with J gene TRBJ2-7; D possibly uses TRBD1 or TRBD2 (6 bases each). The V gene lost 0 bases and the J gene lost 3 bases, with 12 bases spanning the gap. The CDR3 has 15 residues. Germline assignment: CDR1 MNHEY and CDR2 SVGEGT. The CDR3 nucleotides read TGTGCCAGCAGTTACTCGCTACAGGGAGGCTACGAGCAGTACTTC. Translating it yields CASSYSLQGGYEQYF.

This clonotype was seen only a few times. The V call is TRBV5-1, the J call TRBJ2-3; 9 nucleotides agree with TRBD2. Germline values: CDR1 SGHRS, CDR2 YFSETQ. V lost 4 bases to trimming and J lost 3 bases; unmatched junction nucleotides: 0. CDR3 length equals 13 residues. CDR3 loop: CASSAGGTDTQYF. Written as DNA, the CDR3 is TGCGCCAGCAGCGCGGGGGGGACAGATACGCAGTATTTT.

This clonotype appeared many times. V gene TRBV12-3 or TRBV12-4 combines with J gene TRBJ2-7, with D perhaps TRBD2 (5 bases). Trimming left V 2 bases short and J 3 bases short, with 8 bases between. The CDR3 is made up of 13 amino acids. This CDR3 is CASSLTRVYEQYF. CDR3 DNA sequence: TGTGCCAGCAGTTTAACGAGGGTCTACGAGCAGTACTTC.

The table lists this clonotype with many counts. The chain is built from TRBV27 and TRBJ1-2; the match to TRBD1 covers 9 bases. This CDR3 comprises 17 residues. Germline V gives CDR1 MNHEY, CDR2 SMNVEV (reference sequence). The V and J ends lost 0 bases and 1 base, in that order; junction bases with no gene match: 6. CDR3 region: CASSLSPQGAVNYGYTF. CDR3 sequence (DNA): TGTGCCAGCAGTTTATCCCCACAGGGGGCGGTTAACTATGGCTACACCTTC.

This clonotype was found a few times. The CDR3 DNA reads as TGTGCCAGTAGTATCCCGACAGGGAACACTGAAGCTTTCTTT. Translation: CASSIPTGNTEAFF. The rearrangement joins TRBV19 to TRBJ1-1, with D possibly being TRBD1 (6 bases). The CDR3 contains 14 residues. Germline assignment: CDR1 LNHDA and CDR2 SQIVND (reference sequence). Trimming took off 3 bases at V and 1 base at J, with 9 bases between the two ends.

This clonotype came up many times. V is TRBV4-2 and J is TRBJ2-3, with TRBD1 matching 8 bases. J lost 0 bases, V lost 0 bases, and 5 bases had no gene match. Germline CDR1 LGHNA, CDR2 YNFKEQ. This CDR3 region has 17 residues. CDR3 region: CASSQESGTGSTDTQYF. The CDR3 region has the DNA TGTGCCAGCAGCCAAGAAAGTGGGACAGGAAGCACAGATACGCAGTATTTT.